This TCR beta chain was profiled in a study of regulatory T cells in long-lasting Graves disease. General study findings and limits: Patients with persistent Graves' had lower TCR diversity than newly diagnosed patients. Preferential use of TRBV28, TRBJ1-2 and TRBJ2-5 was seen in persistent disease.

Stated time point: persistent/refractory GD, antithyroid drugs over 5 years with positive TRAb. The TCR library used RNA extracted from PBMCs. Losses at the gene ends were 4 bases for V and 6 bases for J; bases not matched to a gene: 7. The germline V gene has CDR1 MDHEN and CDR2 SYDVKM. The CDR3 runs to 15 residues. Through Arm-PCR of CDR3 regions and iRepertoire HTBI primers, TCR beta libraries were built. Original processing methods: Identified across the samples were 50 to 70 TRBV segments and around 14 TRBJ segments. TCRdb fed the multiplex PCR reads into MiXCR, producing one record per CDR3 protein. These V and J calls are TCRdb output, not the study's own analysis. The sample holds about 660,000 distinct CDR3 sequences, about 32% seen once. As to this clonotype: What it binds is unknown.

The rearrangement joins TRBV28 to TRBJ2-2; 8 bases are a match to TRBD1. This specimen was peripheral blood mononuclear cells (PBMCs), taken when the disease was refractory, from a patient treated with antithyroid drugs. The source of this sequence is a female donor with Graves disease. The CDR3 region is CASSWEDRVAGELFF. The CDR3 coding sequence is TGTGCCAGCAGTTGGGAGGACAGGGTGGCCGGGGAGCTGTTTTTT.